Listed here is a single TCR beta chain. Its antigen is undetermined. This CDR3 region has 13 residues. The germline V gene has CDR1 PRHDT and CDR2 FYEKMQ (reference sequence). Deletions cut 5 bases from V and 0 bases from J, with 7 bases between. Only in-frame clones appear in the TCRdb table, and some are missing; sequencing was by immunoSEQ multiplex PCR. Found here are about 51,000 clones, approximately 91% of them singletons; the top ten hold 3.6%. Blood got drawn at baseline, again on cycle 4 day 1, and then on cycle 7 day 1. These data come from a study of OX40 agonist ivuxolimab in advanced cancers. Study details: Patients achieving partial responses numbered three: one hepatocellular carcinoma case and two cutaneous melanoma cases.

Regarding the study as a whole: A proportion of nonresponders additionally exhibited low normalized T-cell clonal expansion. Antigen targets of the expanded peripheral T cells went undetermined.

The clonotype was recovered from an adult with an advanced solid tumor such as melanoma, head and neck, liver or kidney cancer. The material was CD4+ or CD8+ T cells sorted from blood, obtained in a trial of the OX40 agonist ivuxolimab. J is TRBJ1-1 and V is TRBV13; D gene uncertain. The CDR3 DNA is TGTGCCAGCAGCCCTACCATGAACACTGAAGCTTTCTTT. Translated, it gives CASSPTMNTEAFF.